These 25 T cell receptor beta chains share one sample of origin, sequenced in a study of blood T cells in healthy people across ages. Next came a second PCR, run for roughly 6 to 11 cycles, which used a sample-barcoded 5' primer along with a J-beta primer mix. TCRdb re-called the 5' RACE reads through MiXCR, storing one row per CDR3 protein. The sample has hundreds of thousands of distinct CDR3 sequences, just over 55% seen once. Material for sequencing was blood. These receptors all stem from a man aged 35 to 55 in good health.

J is TRBJ2-7 and V is TRBV29-1; TRBD2 matches 10 bases. Germline trimming cut 3 bases from V and 5 bases from J; bases unmatched to any gene: 4. The CDR3 covers 13 residues. Germline V lookup: CDR1 SQVTM, CDR2 ANQGSEA. The CDR3 loop is CSVELTSGDEQYF. Written as DNA, the CDR3 is TGCAGCGTTGAGCTCACTAGCGGGGACGAGCAGTACTTC.

There are a few counts of this clonotype. This chain joins TRBV9 and TRBJ2-3; TRBD1 or TRBD2 may be the D gene (5 bases each). CDR1 SGDLS and CDR2 YYNGEE come from the germline V gene. Trimming stripped 6 bases from V and 2 bases from J, with 13 bases between. CDR3 length equals 14 residues. The CDR3, as DNA: TGTGCCAGCAACCCGGGACGGACCACAGATACGCAGTATTTT. Its translation: CASNPGRTTDTQYF. Combining the CDR3 with reference TRBV9 and TRBJ2-3 gives the whole variable domain DSGVTQTPKHLITATGQRVTLRCSPRSGDLSVYWYQQSLDQGLQFLIQYYNGEERAKGNILERFSAQQFPDLHSELNLSSLELGDSALYFCASNPGRTTDTQYFGPGTRLTVL.

The chain is built from TRBV7-2 and TRBJ2-7; TRBD2 matches at 14 bases. Germline loops: CDR1 SGHTA, CDR2 FQGNSA. J was trimmed by 4 bases and V by 5 bases; bases with no gene match: 4. The CDR3 is 15 amino acids. CDR3 DNA sequence: TGTGCCAGCAGCCCCGGGACTAGCGGGAGATACGAGCAGTACTTC. This encodes CASSPGTSGRYEQYF.

This chain connects TRBV24-1 to TRBJ2-1; the match to TRBD1 covers 7 bases. Germline V gene lookup returns CDR1 KGHDR and CDR2 SFDVKD. CDR3 size: 16 residues. J gave up 7 bases and V 1 base, and 9 bases lay outside the gene matches. In DNA, the CDR3 is TGTGCCACCAGTGATTTCCGACAGGGCGGGCGGAATGAGCAGTTCTTC. It encodes CATSDFRQGGRNEQFF.

This chain uses TRBV12-3 or TRBV12-4 with TRBJ1-2; D unclear. V shed 8 bases and J shed 5 bases, with 6 bases lying between them. CDR3 length: 10 residues. In nucleotides, the CDR3 is TGTGCCAGCGGTCCGTATGGCTACACCTTC. Protein: CASGPYGYTF.

The chain carries TRBV3-1 and TRBJ2-7; 7 bases match TRBD2. The CDR3 has 15 residues. In germline, CDR1 is LGHDT, CDR2 YNNKEL (reference sequence). The ends lost 4 bases at V and 2 bases at J; junction bases unmatched: 8. In DNA, the CDR3 is TGTGCCAGCAGCCCACTGCGGGAGTCGACCTACGAGCAGTACTTC. Its protein product is CASSPLRESTYEQYF.

This clonotype showed up many times. V is TRBV21-1 and J is TRBJ2-7; the table's D call, TRBD1, was not checked against the DNA. TRBV21-1 is designated a pseudogene. The CDR3 length is 17 residues. The CDR3 loop reads CASSKGFGFKGEYEQYF. In nucleotides, the CDR3 is TGTGCCAGCAGCAAAGGTTTCGGATTCAAGGGGGAGTACGAGCAGTACTTC.

The V and J genes are TRBV27 and TRBJ2-7; 9 bases line up with TRBD1. The CDR3 has 15 residues. The V gene end was trimmed by 9 bases and the J gene end by 5 bases; junction bases not matched to a gene: 14. Germline-derived CDR1 and CDR2 are MNHEY and SMNVEV (reference sequence). This chain's CDR3 is CASTHGGDRDHEQYF. In nucleotides, the CDR3 is TGTGCCAGTACCCACGGTGGGGACAGGGACCACGAGCAGTACTTC.

The chain carries TRBV7-3 and TRBJ1-2; TRBD1 matches at 9 bases. This CDR3 has 15 residues. Trimming took 1 base from V and 8 from J; bases not matched to a gene: 8. Germline CDR1 reads SGHTA; CDR2 reads FQGTGA. CDR3 nucleotides: TGTGCCAGCAGCTTAAGTTCGGACAGGGGCTACGGCTACACCTTC. This encodes CASSLSSDRGYGYTF.

The genes are TRBV4-2 and TRBJ2-7, with TRBD2 identical over 7 bases. The CDR3 extends over 18 amino acids. V lost 1 base, J lost 3 bases, and 15 bases stayed unmatched. Germline assignment: CDR1 LGHNA and CDR2 YNFKEQ. The CDR3 sequence is CASSQAPPGSGKDYEQYF. The CDR3 DNA reads TGTGCCAGCAGCCAAGCCCCCCCAGGAAGCGGGAAGGACTACGAGCAGTACTTC.

J is TRBJ2-4 and V is TRBV27, with TRBD1 as a possible D gene (5 bases). The end of the DNA aligns better with TRBJ2-5, so the J call may be wrong. The CDR3 runs to 16 residues. Germline assignment: CDR1 MNHEY and CDR2 SMNVEV (reference sequence). The CDR3 coding sequence is TGTGCCAGCAGTTCCCTAGAGGTCAGGGCCCAAGAGACCCAGTACTTC. Protein sequence: CASSSLEVRAQETQYF.

This chain uses TRBV20-1 with TRBJ2-1; D is uncertain. V lost 3 bases and J 6 bases, leaving 6 bases between the germline ends. Germline V gene sequence: CDR1 DFQATT, CDR2 SNEGSKA (reference sequence). The CDR3 length is 11 residues. The DNA for the CDR3 is TGCAGTGCTAGTCAAACCAATGAGCAGTTCTTC. The encoded protein is CSASQTNEQFF.

V is TRBV7-2 and J is TRBJ2-3; D remains unclear. CDR3 size: 14 residues. Trimming removed 1 base from V and 1 base from J, with 6 bases in between. Germline V gives CDR1 SGHTA, CDR2 FQGNSA. The CDR3 bases are TGTGCCAGCAGCTTAGAAACCGGCACAGATACGCAGTATTTT. This gives the protein CASSLETGTDTQYF.

This chain joins TRBV20-1 and TRBJ2-4; 14 bases align to TRBD2. The CDR3 contains 17 residues. Germline CDR1 reads DFQATT; CDR2 reads SNEGSKA (reference sequence). DNA for the CDR3: TGCAGCGCTTTGACTAGCGGGAGGGTCCTGGGGGGAAACATTCAGTACTTC. This encodes CSALTSGRVLGGNIQYF.

The chain joins TRBV24-1 to TRBJ2-5, with 7 bases that match TRBD1. Per germline, CDR1 KGHDR and CDR2 SFDVKD. With 5 bases clipped from V and 11 bases from J, the junction kept 7 bases outside the gene matches. CDR3 length: 12 residues. The CDR3 reads CATSAGTVGQYF. CDR3 coding DNA: TGTGCCACCAGTGCCGGGACAGTTGGTCAGTACTTC.

This clonotype showed up just a few times. The chain recombines TRBV29-1 with TRBJ2-1; possibly TRBD1 or TRBD2 for D (5 bases each). The CDR3 covers 12 residues. Trimming shortened V by 3 bases and J by 9 bases, and 12 bases separated the two germline ends. Germline V CDR1 and CDR2: SQVTM, ANQGSEA. This CDR3 is CSVDRGVGEQFF. CDR3 DNA sequence: TGCAGCGTTGACCGGGGCGTTGGTGAGCAGTTCTTC.

This rearrangement joins TRBV20-1 to TRBJ1-1, with D unresolved. CDR3 length equals 13 residues. CDR1 and CDR2 from the germline V gene are DFQATT and SNEGSKA (reference sequence). Trimming left V 5 bases short and J 1 base short, with 11 bases between. CDR3 amino acids: CSAPDTTNTEAFF. The CDR3 nucleotides are TGCAGTGCTCCAGACACCACGAACACTGAAGCTTTCTTT.

In this sample, this clonotype turned up a few times. The chain uses TRBV11-3 and TRBJ1-4; no clear D gene. This CDR3 comprises 15 residues. Germline V gives CDR1 SGHNT, CDR2 YENEEA. V was pared by 3 bases and J by 0 bases, with 8 bases between. This CDR3 is CASSFMAATNEKLFF. DNA for the CDR3: TGTGCCAGCAGCTTCATGGCTGCAACTAATGAAAAACTGTTTTTT.

The sample holds one count of this clonotype. CDR3 residues: CASSWGGASDTGELFF. The DNA of the CDR3 is TGTGCCAGCAGCTGGGGGGGGGCGTCGGACACCGGGGAGCTGTTTTTT. The chain links TRBV27 to TRBJ2-2, with D perhaps matching TRBD2 (7 bases). Trimming cost V 6 bases and J 3 bases, with 17 bases left between them. The CDR3 sequence is 16 residues long. The V gene's germline CDR1 is MNHEY and CDR2 SMNVEV (reference sequence).

The chain has TRBV20-1 and TRBJ1-2; a possible D gene is TRBD1 (5 bases). Germline lookup yields CDR1 DFQATT and CDR2 SNEGSKA (reference sequence). Trimming pared 3 bases from V and 1 base from J, leaving 9 bases between. This CDR3 is 13 amino acids long. CDR3 in amino acids: CSASPGGNYGYTF. CDR3 DNA sequence: TGCAGTGCTAGTCCCGGGGGTAACTATGGCTACACCTTC.

The genes are TRBV7-6 and TRBJ2-5, with D perhaps matching TRBD2 (6 bases). CDR3 length: 12 residues. Germline assignment: CDR1 SGHVS and CDR2 FNYEAQ. V was pared by 6 bases and J by 7 bases, with 12 bases between. Here the CDR3 DNA reads TGTGCCAGCAGTCCGACTAGTTTGACCCAGTACTTC. Translating it yields CASSPTSLTQYF.

The chain links TRBV4-3 to TRBJ2-7, with D perhaps TRBD2 (6 bases). CDR1 LGHNA and CDR2 YSLEER come from the germline V gene. Trimming cost V 4 bases and J 2 bases, with 15 bases left between them. CDR3 length equals 15 residues. The CDR3 region is CASSPDGGYAYEQYF. CDR3 coding DNA: TGCGCCAGCAGCCCCGATGGGGGGTATGCCTACGAGCAGTACTTC.

This clonotype was observed a few times. V gene TRBV7-9 combines with J gene TRBJ2-3, with unresolved D. CDR1 and CDR2 from the germline V gene are SEHNR and FQNEAQ (reference sequence). The CDR3 runs to 15 residues. The germline V and J ends were trimmed by 0 bases and 2 bases, with 9 bases remaining between them. CDR3 in DNA: TGTGCCAGCAGCTTAGCCGAGAGAGACACAGATACGCAGTATTTT. It encodes CASSLAERDTDTQYF.

J is TRBJ2-3 and V is TRBV28; 12 bases match TRBD2. Germline trimming cut 1 base from V and 4 bases from J; bases unmatched to any gene: 9. Germline V gives CDR1 MDHEN, CDR2 SYDVKM. There are 18 residues in the CDR3. This CDR3 is CASSLLAPGLAGSDTQYF. Here the CDR3 DNA reads TGTGCCAGCAGTTTATTAGCTCCCGGACTAGCGGGGTCAGATACGCAGTATTTT.

The chain recombines TRBV9 with TRBJ1-1; D gene ambiguous. The CDR3 loop spans 14 amino acids. Germline V gene data show CDR1 as SGDLS and CDR2 as YYNGEE. V lost 0 bases to trimming and J lost 8 bases, with 14 bases between them. CDR3 bases: TGTGCCAGCAGCGTAGCGGAGCTTTTAACGGAAGCTTTCTTT. It translates to CASSVAELLTEAFF.